These 4 T cell receptor beta chains share one sample of origin, sequenced in a study of blood T cell repertoires in COVID-19. Only in-frame clones appear in the TCRdb table, and some are missing; sequencing was by immunoSEQ multiplex PCR. Of about 310,000 clones listed, approximately 89% are singletons. The sequencing input was PBMCs or T cells enriched from blood (not recorded which). These receptors came from a woman in her thirties or forties who had recovered from COVID-19.

The chain links TRBV9 to TRBJ2-7; TRBD2 agrees at 12 bases. The V gene's germline CDR1 is SGDLS and CDR2 YYNGEE. The CDR3 spans 15 residues. V lost 3 bases and J lost 4; bases outside the gene matches: 5. CDR3 nucleotide sequence: TGTGCCAGCAGCGCACTAGCGGGAGGTCGGTACGAGCAGTACTTC. This encodes CASSALAGGRYEQYF.

The rearrangement joins TRBV4-3 to TRBJ2-1, with 7 nucleotides matching TRBD2. With V trimmed by 2 bases and J by 5 bases, 6 bases remained unmatched. Germline CDR1 and CDR2: LGHNA and YSLEER. This CDR3 spans 15 amino acids. The CDR3 DNA sequence: TGCGCCAGCAGCCAACGGCTAGCGGATAACAATGAGCAGTTCTTC. Amino acids: CASSQRLADNNEQFF.

The rearrangement joins TRBV7-2 to TRBJ1-1; 8 nucleotides match TRBD1. V shed 4 bases and J 4 bases; nucleotides not matched to a gene: 8. Germline CDR1 SGHTA, CDR2 FQGNSA. There are 15 residues in the CDR3. CDR3 nucleotide sequence: TGTGCCAGCAGCTGGGCAGGGGGCGGCGGCACTGAAGCTTTCTTT. Amino acids: CASSWAGGGGTEAFF.

The rearrangement links TRBV27 to TRBJ1-4; D gene uncertain. Germline loops: CDR1 MNHEY, CDR2 SMNVEV (reference sequence). The CDR3 is 14 residues long. V gave up 6 bases and J gave up 5 bases, with 13 bases separating them. The CDR3 nucleotides are TGTGCCAGCAGCTTTAATAGCGTGAATGAAAAACTGTTTTTT. Its protein is CASSFNSVNEKLFF.